The 7 T cell receptor beta chains presented below share a single source sample, sequenced in a study of blood T cell repertoires in COVID-19 (dated by TCRdb to 2018 to 2021). The method behind the library was the immunoSEQ multiplex PCR assay. TCRdb retrieved this table from immuneACCESS and kept in-frame rearrangements only. Not all clones are present; in checked studies, unresolved V genes account for under half, and no reason is known for the remainder. This sample has under 250,000 clones in its table, and around 86% of those were observed once. About 8.9% of the sample comes from the top ten. Sequenced input: PBMCs or T cells enriched from blood (not recorded which). All receptors come from a woman aged 45-65 years with acute COVID-19.

This rearrangement joins TRBV6-2 or TRBV6-3 to TRBJ2-2; 8 bases map to TRBD1. CDR1 MNHEY and CDR2 SVGEGT come from the germline V gene. This CDR3 has 15 residues. The ends lost 5 bases at V and 5 bases at J; junction bases unmatched: 7. CDR3 in DNA: TGTGCCAGCAGTCAGGACAGGGTTCCTACCGGGGAGCTGTTTTTT. This sequence encodes CASSQDRVPTGELFF.

V gene TRBV7-2 combines with J gene TRBJ2-2, with 9 nucleotides matching TRBD2. The CDR3 extends over 14 amino acids. V was pared by 3 bases and J by 5 bases, with 1 base of the junction left unmatched. Germline CDR1 reads SGHTA; CDR2 reads FQGNSA. The CDR3 sequence is CASSLAGGTGELFF. CDR3 nucleotides: TGTGCCAGCAGCTTGGCGGGGGGGACCGGGGAGCTGTTTTTT. Full variable domain (missing parts from reference TRBV7-2 and TRBJ2-2): GAGVSQSPSNKVTEKGKDVELRCDPISGHTALYWYRQSLGQGLEFLIYFQGNSAPDKSGLPSDRFSAERTGGSVSTLTIQRTQQEDSAVYLCASSLAGGTGELFFGEGSRLTVL.

The chain joins TRBV19 to TRBJ1-1, with 7 bases identical to TRBD1. The V gene end was trimmed by 4 bases and the J gene end by 4 bases; junction bases not matched to a gene: 3. CDR1 and CDR2 (germline): LNHDA, SQIVND (reference sequence). The CDR3 covers 13 residues. CDR3 in DNA: TGTGCCAGTAGTAAAACAGGGGCCACTGAAGCTTTCTTT. Translation: CASSKTGATEAFF.

The chain joins TRBV20-1 to TRBJ2-2; weak D call: TRBD2 (6 bases). The germline V gene has CDR1 DFQATT and CDR2 SNEGSKA (reference sequence). This CDR3 contains 15 residues. Trimming stripped 3 bases from V and 6 bases from J, with 17 bases between. The CDR3 region is CSASLGLTQPGELFF. In DNA, the CDR3 is TGCAGTGCTAGTTTGGGACTTACCCAACCCGGGGAGCTGTTTTTT.

The V call is TRBV6-6, the J call TRBJ1-5; weak D call: TRBD1 (5 bases). The germline CDR1 and CDR2 sequences are MNHNY and SVGAGI (reference sequence). This CDR3 comprises 14 residues. V was shortened by 2 bases and J by 1 base, with 6 bases between the two germline ends. Written as DNA, the CDR3 is TGTGCCAGCAGTTACAAGGGGAGCAATCAGCCCCAGCATTTT. Protein: CASSYKGSNQPQHF.

This clone was recorded a few times. This rearrangement joins TRBV28 to TRBJ1-1; 12 nucleotides agree with TRBD1. Trimming removed 6 bases from V and 3 bases from J; junction bases left unmatched: 14. Germline assignment: CDR1 MDHEN and CDR2 SYDVKM. The length of the CDR3 is 18 residues. The CDR3 sequence: CASRRVRDRGLWDTEAFF. As DNA, the CDR3 is TGTGCCAGCAGAAGAGTCAGGGACAGGGGGCTTTGGGACACTGAAGCTTTCTTT.

The genes are TRBV5-1 and TRBJ2-5, with TRBD2 matching over 9 bases. Germline V gene data show CDR1 as SGHRS and CDR2 as YFSETQ. The CDR3 has 16 amino acids. After removal of 0 bases from V and 0 bases from J, the junction contained 3 bases not matched to a gene. CDR3 region: CASSLALAGNQETQYF. CDR3 DNA sequence: TGCGCCAGCAGCTTGGCGCTAGCGGGGAACCAAGAGACCCAGTACTTC.